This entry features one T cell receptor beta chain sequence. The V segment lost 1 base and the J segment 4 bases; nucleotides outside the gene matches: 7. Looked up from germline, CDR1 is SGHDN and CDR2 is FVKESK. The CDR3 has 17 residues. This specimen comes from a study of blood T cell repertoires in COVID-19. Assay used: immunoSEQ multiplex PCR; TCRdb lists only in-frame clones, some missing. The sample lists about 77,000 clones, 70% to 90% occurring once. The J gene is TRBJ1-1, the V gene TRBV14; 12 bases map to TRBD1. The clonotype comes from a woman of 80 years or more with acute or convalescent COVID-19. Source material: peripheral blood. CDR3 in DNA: TGTGCCAGCAGCCAAGTAACGGGGGGACAGGGGGCCACTGAAGCTTTCTTT. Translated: CASSQVTGGQGATEAFF.